The clone carrying this TCR beta chain showed up just once. Antigen: not known. The junction does not match germline at one end; this may be a read error. The source of the sample is a study of tumor-infiltrating lymphocytes in primary liver carcinoma. Germline V CDR1 and CDR2: SQVTM, ANQGSEA. The CDR3 runs to 15 residues. The input was about 500 ng total RNA; TCR beta cDNA was made from it with a constant-region primer. Construction of TCR beta libraries relied on three successive nested multiplex PCR rounds employing slightly modified ARM-PCR. Researchers ran the first two PCR rounds for 10 cycles each with TRBV1-TRBV30 forward primers and a C-beta reverse primer. Via MiXCR, TCRdb re-called the multiplex PCR reads, giving one row per CDR3 protein. The table includes 100,000 or so distinct CDR3 sequences, approximately 80% detected once. From roughly 20-30 mg of unsorted bulk tissue, DNA and RNA were co-extracted together.

Findings and caveats of the study: Just about 7-24% of leading clones were found in every one of five regions. Tumors had a significantly higher top-250-clone fraction than blood (p = 0.039).

The clonotype originates from a man aged 40-50 years with primary liver carcinoma and hepatitis B virus infection. Sequenced material: liver tumor tissue from sampling region 3. Documented subset: tumor region T3, left-lateral pole. V is TRBV29-1 and J is TRBJ2-1, with no clear D. The CDR3 nucleotides read TGCAACGTTGATCTTTCTAGGGCCATTACCAATGAGCAGTTCTTT. It is translated as CNVDLSRAITNEQFF.